Reported below is one T cell receptor beta chain. Under the authors' procedure: Using reference gene primer amplification, nucleated cell counts were estimated. Clones were sequenced by immunoSEQ multiplex PCR, and TCRdb holds only the in-frame ones, with some missing. From that table come the V and J calls and clone size; the DNA was used to work out D and trimming. Of roughly 200,000 clones detected, about 87% appear once; the ten largest clones hold 2.5% to 3.5%. This sample is part of a study of blood T cell repertoires in COVID-19. Study-level background: The study drew acute and convalescent COVID-19 samples from the United States, Italy and Spain. T cells, B-cell-depleted T cells, or PBMCs provided the cDNA or gDNA that served as material.

The CDR3 has 13 amino acids. J gave up 10 bases and V 6 bases, and 4 bases lay outside the gene matches. Germline lookup yields CDR1 MDHEN and CDR2 SYDVKM. This TCR was recovered from a middle-aged man with active or convalescent COVID-19. Material: peripheral blood. The genes are TRBV28 and TRBJ1-6; 9 nucleotides line up with TRBD1. CDR3 protein: CASRGQGESPLHF. The CDR3 DNA reads as TGTGCCAGCAGGGGACAGGGAGAATCACCCCTCCACTTT.